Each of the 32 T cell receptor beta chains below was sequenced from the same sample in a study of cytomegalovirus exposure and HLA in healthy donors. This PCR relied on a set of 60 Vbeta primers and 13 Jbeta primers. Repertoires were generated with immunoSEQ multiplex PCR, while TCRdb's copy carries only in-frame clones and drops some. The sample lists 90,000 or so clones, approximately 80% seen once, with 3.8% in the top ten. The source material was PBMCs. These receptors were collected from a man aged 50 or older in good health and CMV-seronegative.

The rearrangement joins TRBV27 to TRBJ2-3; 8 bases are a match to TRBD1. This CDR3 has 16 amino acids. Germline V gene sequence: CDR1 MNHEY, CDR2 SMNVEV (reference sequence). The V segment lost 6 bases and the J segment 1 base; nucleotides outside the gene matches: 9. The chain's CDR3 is CASRRDRGARTDTQYF. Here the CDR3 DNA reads TGTGCCAGCAGACGAGACAGGGGCGCCCGCACAGATACGCAGTATTTT.

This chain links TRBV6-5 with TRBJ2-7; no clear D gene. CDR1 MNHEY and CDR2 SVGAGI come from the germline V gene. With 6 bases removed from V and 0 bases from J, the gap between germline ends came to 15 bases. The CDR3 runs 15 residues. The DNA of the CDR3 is TGTGCCAGCAGGAGAGGCGTTACGAGCTCCTACGAGCAGTACTTC. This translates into CASRRGVTSSYEQYF.

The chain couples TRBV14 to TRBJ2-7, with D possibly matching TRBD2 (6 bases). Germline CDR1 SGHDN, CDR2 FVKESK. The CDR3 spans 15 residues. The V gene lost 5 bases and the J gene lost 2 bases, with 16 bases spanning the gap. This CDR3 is CASSVRGGEPYEQYF. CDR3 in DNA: TGTGCCAGCAGCGTTCGTGGAGGGGAGCCCTACGAGCAGTACTTC.

Here the CDR3 DNA reads TGTGCCAGCAGCCGAGAAGGGATCCCCGGGACTAGCGGCAAAAACATTCAGTACTTC. This codes for CASSREGIPGTSGKNIQYF. The chain carries TRBV9 and TRBJ2-4; 11 bases align to TRBD2. CDR3 size: 19 residues. Germline CDR1 and CDR2: SGDLS and YYNGEE. V dropped 4 bases and J dropped 3; count of bases not matched to a gene: 15.

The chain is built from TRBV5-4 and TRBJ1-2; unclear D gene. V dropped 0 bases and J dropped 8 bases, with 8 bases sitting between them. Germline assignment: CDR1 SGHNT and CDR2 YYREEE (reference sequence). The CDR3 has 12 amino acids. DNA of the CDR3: TGTGCCAGCAGCTTGGACACCTCGGGCTACACCTTC. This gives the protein CASSLDTSGYTF.

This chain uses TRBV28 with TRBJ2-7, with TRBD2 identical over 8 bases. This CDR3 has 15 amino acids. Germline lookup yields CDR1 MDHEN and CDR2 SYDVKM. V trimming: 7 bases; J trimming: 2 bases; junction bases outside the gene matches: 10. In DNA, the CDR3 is TGTGCCAGCACCGTGACAAGCGGGAGCCCCTACGAGCAGTACTTC. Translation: CASTVTSGSPYEQYF.

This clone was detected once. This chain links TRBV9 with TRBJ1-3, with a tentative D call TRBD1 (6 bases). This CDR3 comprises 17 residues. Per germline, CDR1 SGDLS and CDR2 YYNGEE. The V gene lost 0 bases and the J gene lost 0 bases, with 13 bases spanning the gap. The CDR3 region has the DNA TGTGCCAGCAGCGTAGGGGGGGGGCAGCCCTCTGGAAACACCATATATTTT. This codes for CASSVGGGQPSGNTIYF.

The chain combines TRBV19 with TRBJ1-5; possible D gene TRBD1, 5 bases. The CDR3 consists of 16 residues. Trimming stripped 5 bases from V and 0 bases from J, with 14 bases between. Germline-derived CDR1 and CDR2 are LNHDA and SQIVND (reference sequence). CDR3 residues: CASSPLWRGSNQPQHF. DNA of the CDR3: TGTGCCAGTAGTCCCTTATGGAGGGGTAGCAATCAGCCCCAGCATTTT.

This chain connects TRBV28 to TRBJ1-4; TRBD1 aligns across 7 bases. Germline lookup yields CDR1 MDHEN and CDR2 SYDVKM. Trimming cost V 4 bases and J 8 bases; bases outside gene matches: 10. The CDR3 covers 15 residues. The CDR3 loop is CASSSPPGGREKLFF. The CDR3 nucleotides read TGTGCCAGCAGTTCCCCGCCAGGGGGGAGAGAAAAACTGTTTTTT.

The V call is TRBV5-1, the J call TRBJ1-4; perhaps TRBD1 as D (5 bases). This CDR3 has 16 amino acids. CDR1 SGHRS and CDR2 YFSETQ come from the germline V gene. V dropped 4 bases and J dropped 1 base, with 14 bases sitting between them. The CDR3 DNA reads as TGCGCCAGCAGCCTGCAAACCCAGGGAACTAATGAAAAACTGTTTTTT. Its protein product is CASSLQTQGTNEKLFF.

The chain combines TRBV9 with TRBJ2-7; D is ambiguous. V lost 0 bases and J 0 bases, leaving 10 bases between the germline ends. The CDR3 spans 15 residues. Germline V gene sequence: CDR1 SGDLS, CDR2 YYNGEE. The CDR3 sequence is CASSVGSGRSYEQYF. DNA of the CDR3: TGTGCCAGCAGCGTAGGATCAGGCCGCTCCTACGAGCAGTACTTC. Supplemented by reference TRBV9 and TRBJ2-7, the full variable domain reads DSGVTQTPKHLITATGQRVTLRCSPRSGDLSVYWYQQSLDQGLQFLIQYYNGEERAKGNILERFSAQQFPDLHSELNLSSLELGDSALYFCASSVGSGRSYEQYFGPGTRLTVT.

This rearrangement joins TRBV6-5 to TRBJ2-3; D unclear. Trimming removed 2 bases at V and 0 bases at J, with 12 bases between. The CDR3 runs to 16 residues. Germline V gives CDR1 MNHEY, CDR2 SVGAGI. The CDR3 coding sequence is TGTGCCAGCAGTTACCTAGGTGGATTAAGCACAGATACGCAGTATTTT. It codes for CASSYLGGLSTDTQYF.

For the CDR3, the DNA is TGCGCCAGCAGGGAGACAGTTGGAAACACCATATATTTT. It is translated as CASRETVGNTIYF. V gene TRBV5-1 combines with J gene TRBJ1-3, with D possibly matching TRBD1 (5 bases). Between the trimmed V and J ends, which lost 5 bases and 3 bases, there was a span of 9 bases. Germline V CDR1 and CDR2: SGHRS, YFSETQ. CDR3 length: 13 residues.

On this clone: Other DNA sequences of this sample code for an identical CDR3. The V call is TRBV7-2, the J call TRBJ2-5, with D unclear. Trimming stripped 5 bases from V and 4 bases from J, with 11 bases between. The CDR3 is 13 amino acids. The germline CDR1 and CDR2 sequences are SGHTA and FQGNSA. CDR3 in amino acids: CASSSNRRETQYF. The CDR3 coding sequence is TGTGCCAGCAGCAGTAATAGGAGAGAGACCCAGTACTTC.

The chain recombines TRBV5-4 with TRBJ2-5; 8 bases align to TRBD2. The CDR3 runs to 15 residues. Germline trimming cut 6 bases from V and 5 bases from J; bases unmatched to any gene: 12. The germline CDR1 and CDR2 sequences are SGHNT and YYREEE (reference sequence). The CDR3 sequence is CASTPPSGSRETQYF. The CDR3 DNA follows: TGTGCCAGCACCCCGCCGAGCGGGAGCCGGGAGACCCAGTACTTC.

In DNA form, the CDR3 reads TGTGCCAGCAGTCCCATGACAGTGAACACTGAAGCTTTCTTT. Its protein product is CASSPMTVNTEAFF. The V and J genes are TRBV6-1 and TRBJ1-1; D may be TRBD1 (5 bases). V was trimmed by 5 bases and J by 0 bases, leaving 10 bases between them. The length of the CDR3 is 14 residues. Germline V gene data show CDR1 as MNHNS and CDR2 as SASEGT.

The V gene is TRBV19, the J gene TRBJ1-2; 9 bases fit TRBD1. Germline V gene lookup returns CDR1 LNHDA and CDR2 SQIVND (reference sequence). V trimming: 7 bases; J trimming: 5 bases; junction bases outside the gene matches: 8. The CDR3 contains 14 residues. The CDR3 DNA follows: TGTGCCAGTACAGAACAGGGGGCATTTTATGGCTACACCTTC. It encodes CASTEQGAFYGYTF.

This chain's CDR3 is CASSLAGVDYEQYF. The DNA for the CDR3 is TGTGCCAGTTCCCTAGCGGGCGTTGACTACGAGCAGTACTTC. V and J are TRBV28 and TRBJ2-7; 8 nucleotides line up with TRBD2. J was trimmed by 3 bases and V by 9 bases; bases with no gene match: 10. CDR1 MDHEN and CDR2 SYDVKM come from the germline V gene. CDR3 length: 14 amino acids.

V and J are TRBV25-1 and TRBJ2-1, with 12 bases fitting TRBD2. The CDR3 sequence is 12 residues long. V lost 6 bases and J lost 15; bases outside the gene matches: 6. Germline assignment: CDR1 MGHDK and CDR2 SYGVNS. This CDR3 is CASRLLAGGWFF. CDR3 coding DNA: TGTGCCAGCAGATTGCTAGCGGGAGGGTGGTTCTTC. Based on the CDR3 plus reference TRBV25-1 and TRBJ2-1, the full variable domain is EADIYQTPRYLVIGTGKKITLECSQTMGHDKMYWYQQDPGMELHLIHYSYGVNSTEKGDLSSESTVSRIRTEHFPLTLESARPSHTSQYLCASRLLAGGWFFGPGTRLTVL.

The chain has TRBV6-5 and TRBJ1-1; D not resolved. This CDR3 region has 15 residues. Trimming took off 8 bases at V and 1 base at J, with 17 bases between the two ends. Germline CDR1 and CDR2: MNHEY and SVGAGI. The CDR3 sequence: CASLLRRGGNTEAFF. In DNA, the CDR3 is TGTGCCAGCCTACTTCGGCGGGGTGGGAACACTGAAGCTTTCTTT.

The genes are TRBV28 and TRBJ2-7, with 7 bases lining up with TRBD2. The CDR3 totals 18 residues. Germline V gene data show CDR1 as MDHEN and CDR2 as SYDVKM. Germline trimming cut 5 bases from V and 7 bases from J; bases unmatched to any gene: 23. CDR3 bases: TGTGCCAGCAGTGGGGGAGGCCTAGCGGCGGCTTTCCTACAGGAGCAGTACTTC. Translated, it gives CASSGGGLAAAFLQEQYF.

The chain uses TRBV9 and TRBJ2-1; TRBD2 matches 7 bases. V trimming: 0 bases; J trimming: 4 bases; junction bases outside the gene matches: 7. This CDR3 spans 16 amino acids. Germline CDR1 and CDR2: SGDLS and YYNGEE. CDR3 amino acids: CASSVALAVAYNEQFF. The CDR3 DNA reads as TGTGCCAGCAGCGTAGCCCTAGCGGTAGCTTACAATGAGCAGTTCTTC.

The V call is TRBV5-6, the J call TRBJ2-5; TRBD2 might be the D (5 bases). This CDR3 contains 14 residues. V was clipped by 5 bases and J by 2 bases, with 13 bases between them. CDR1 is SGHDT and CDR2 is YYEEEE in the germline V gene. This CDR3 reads CASSEGTRQETQYF. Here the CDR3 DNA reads TGTGCCAGCAGTGAGGGTACAAGGCAAGAGACCCAGTACTTC.

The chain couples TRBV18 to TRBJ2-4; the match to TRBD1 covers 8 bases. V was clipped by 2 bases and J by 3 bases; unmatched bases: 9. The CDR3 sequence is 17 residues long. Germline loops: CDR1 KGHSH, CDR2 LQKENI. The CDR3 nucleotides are TGTGCCAGCTCACCAGCCGGACAGGGCCTCGTCAAAAACATTCAGTACTTC. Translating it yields CASSPAGQGLVKNIQYF.

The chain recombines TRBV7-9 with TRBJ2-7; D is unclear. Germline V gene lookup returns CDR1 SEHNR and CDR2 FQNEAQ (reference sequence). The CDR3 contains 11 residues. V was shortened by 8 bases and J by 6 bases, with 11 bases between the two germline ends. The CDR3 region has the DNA TGTGCCAGCGGCAGACAAGGCGAGCAGTACTTC. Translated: CASGRQGEQYF.

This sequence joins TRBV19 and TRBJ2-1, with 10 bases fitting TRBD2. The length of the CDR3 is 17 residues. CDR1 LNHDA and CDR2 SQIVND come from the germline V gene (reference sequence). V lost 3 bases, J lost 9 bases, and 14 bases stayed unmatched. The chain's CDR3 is CASSMSPFSGRNGEQFF. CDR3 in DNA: TGTGCCAGTAGTATGTCCCCCTTTAGCGGGAGGAACGGTGAGCAGTTCTTC.

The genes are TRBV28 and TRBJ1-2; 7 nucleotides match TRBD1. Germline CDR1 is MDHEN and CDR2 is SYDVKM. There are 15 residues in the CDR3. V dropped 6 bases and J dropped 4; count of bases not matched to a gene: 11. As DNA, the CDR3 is TGTGCCAGCAGAAGACAGGGTTCAGAGGTCTATGGCTACACCTTC. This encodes CASRRQGSEVYGYTF.

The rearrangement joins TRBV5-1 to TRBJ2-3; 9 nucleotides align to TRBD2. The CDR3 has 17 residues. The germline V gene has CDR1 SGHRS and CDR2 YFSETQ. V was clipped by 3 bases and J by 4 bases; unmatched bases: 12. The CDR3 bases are TGCGCCAGCAGCTCGACCGGGGTAGCGGGAGCGGCAGATACGCAGTATTTT. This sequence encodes CASSSTGVAGAADTQYF. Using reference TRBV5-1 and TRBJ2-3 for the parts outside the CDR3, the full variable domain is KAGVTQTPRYLIKTRGQQVTLSCSPISGHRSVSWYQQTPGQGLQFLFEYFSETQRNKGNFPGRFSGRQFSNSRSEMNVSTLELGDSALYLCASSSTGVAGAADTQYFGPGTRLTVL.

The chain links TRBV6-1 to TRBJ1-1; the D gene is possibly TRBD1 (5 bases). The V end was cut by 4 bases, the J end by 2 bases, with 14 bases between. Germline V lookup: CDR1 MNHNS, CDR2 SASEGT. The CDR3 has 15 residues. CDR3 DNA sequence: TGTGCCAGCAGTGGCGGGACCGTGGGAAACACTGAAGCTTTCTTT. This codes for CASSGGTVGNTEAFF.

In DNA, the CDR3 is TGTGCCACGGCCCCCGACAGGGGGACGGCGGATGGCTACACCTTC. It encodes CATAPDRGTADGYTF. The chain is built from TRBV10-3 and TRBJ1-2, with 9 bases aligning to TRBD1. CDR3 length equals 15 residues. The ends lost 10 bases at V and 6 bases at J; junction bases unmatched: 15. From germline, CDR1 is ENHRY and CDR2 SYGVKD.

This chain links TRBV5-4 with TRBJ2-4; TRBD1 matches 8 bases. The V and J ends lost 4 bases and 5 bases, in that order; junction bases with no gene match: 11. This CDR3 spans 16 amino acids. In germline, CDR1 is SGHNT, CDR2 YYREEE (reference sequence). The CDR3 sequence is CASSRRQGLPQNIQYF. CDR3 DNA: TGTGCCAGCAGCCGGAGACAGGGGCTACCCCAAAACATTCAGTACTTC.

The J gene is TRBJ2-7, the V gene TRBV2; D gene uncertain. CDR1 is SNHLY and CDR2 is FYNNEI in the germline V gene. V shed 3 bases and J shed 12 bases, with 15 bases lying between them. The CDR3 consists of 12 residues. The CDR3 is CASSDLFINPYF. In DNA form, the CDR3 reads TGTGCCAGCAGTGATCTCTTTATTAATCCGTACTTC.